This is a list of T cell receptor beta chains from one sample in a study of T cell responses to AZD1222 COVID-19 vaccine. TCRdb's copy holds only in-frame clones and misses some; the assay was immunoSEQ multiplex PCR. The table shows 75,000 to 100,000 clones, with 86% occurring only once. The specimen comprised peripheral blood, sampled on day 0 of AZD1222 vaccination. The receptors stem from an adult in good health. Each CDR3 is given with its conserved first and last residue. The D gene is left open where the match is weak. Not every row has a clone size; where given, it reads once, few, many or a size class.

>TRBV7-2|TRBJ1-2|.|TRBD1
CASSSRTGLYGYTF
TGTGCCAGCAGCTCCCGGACAGGCCTCTATGGCTACACCTTC
>TRBV5-1|TRBJ2-1|.|TRBD2
CASSLLLAGVPNEQFF
TGCGCCAGCAGCTTGCTACTAGCGGGAGTCCCCAATGAGCAGTTCTTC
>TRBV27|TRBJ2-2|.|TRBD1
CASSSGQGATGELFF
TGTGCCAGCAGTTCGGGACAGGGGGCCACCGGGGAGCTGTTTTTT
>TRBV6-2/TRBV6-3|TRBJ2-7|once|.
CASSYSLKVNEQYF
TGTGCCAGCAGTTACTCACTAAAGGTTAACGAGCAGTACTTC
>TRBV2|TRBJ2-7|.|.
CASSEALLSGYEQYF
TGTGCCAGCAGTGAAGCGCTTCTCAGTGGGTACGAGCAGTACTTC
>TRBV3-1/TRBV3-2|TRBJ1-1|.|.
CASSLVEGVAFF
TGTGCCAGCAGCCTAGTAGAGGGAGTCGCTTTCTTT
>TRBV5-1|TRBJ2-1|.|.
CASSTGRLEQFF
TGCGCCAGCAGCACAGGGCGACTTGAGCAGTTCTTC
>TRBV30|TRBJ1-6|.|.
CAWSVEGEGSPLHF
TGTGCCTGGAGTGTAGAGGGTGAAGGATCACCCCTCCACTTT
>TRBV9|TRBJ2-2|.|.
CASSVVGLGTGELFF
TGTGCCAGCAGCGTAGTGGGATTGGGAACCGGGGAGCTGTTTTTT
>TRBV3-1/TRBV3-2|TRBJ2-1|once|TRBD2
CASSQVSAGDNEQFF
TGTGCCAGCAGCCAAGTATCAGCGGGAGACAATGAGCAGTTCTTC
>TRBV7-2|TRBJ2-1|.|.
CASSLELAEQFF
TGTGCCAGCAGCTTAGAGTTAGCGGAGCAGTTCTTC
>TRBV4-2|TRBJ1-3|once|TRBD1
CASSQDRTGTHSGNTIYF
TGTGCCAGCAGCCAAGACAGGACAGGGACTCACTCTGGAAACACCATATATTTT
>TRBV5-8|TRBJ2-1|.|TRBD1
CASSWSGGMSYNEQFF
TGTGCCAGCAGCTGGTCAGGGGGCATGTCCTACAATGAGCAGTTCTTC
>TRBV20-1|TRBJ2-7|.|.
CSASEQSLYEQYF
TGCAGTGCTAGTGAGCAGAGCCTCTACGAGCAGTACTTC
>TRBV30|TRBJ1-3|.|.
CAWSAPVRNSGNTIYF
TGTGCCTGGAGTGCCCCTGTTAGGAACTCTGGAAACACCATATATTTT
>TRBV24-1|TRBJ2-7|.|.
CATSDLVLGEQYF
TGTGCCACCAGTGATTTAGTCTTGGGCGAGCAGTACTTC
>TRBV15|TRBJ2-5|once|.
CATSPRQAKETQYF
TGTGCCACCAGCCCTAGACAGGCTAAAGAGACCCAGTACTTC
>TRBV4-3|TRBJ2-1|.|TRBD1
CASSQGRMRQGIYNEQFF
TGCGCCAGCAGCCAAGGGAGGATGAGACAGGGTATCTACAATGAGCAGTTCTTC
>TRBV10-3|TRBJ1-3|.|.
CAISEPRSGNTIYF
TGTGCCATCAGTGAACCGCGCTCTGGAAACACCATATATTTT
>TRBV7-6|TRBJ2-5|once|TRBD2
CASSLGRGTQETQYF
TGTGCCAGCAGCTTAGGGCGGGGGACCCAAGAGACCCAGTACTTC
>TRBV7-2|TRBJ2-7|.|.
CASSPRARDLEQYF
TGTGCCAGCAGCCCCCGGGCAAGGGACTTGGAGCAGTACTTC
>TRBV4-2|TRBJ1-1|.|.
CASSERQEAFF
TGTGCCAGCAGCGAGCGACAAGAAGCTTTCTTT
>TRBV18|TRBJ2-1|.|TRBD2
CASSLGTSGYNEQFF
TGTGCCAGCTCACTAGGGACTAGCGGCTACAATGAGCAGTTCTTC
>TRBV7-9|TRBJ1-6|.|TRBD1
CASSLALGQHHSYNSPLHF
TGTGCCAGCAGCTTAGCTTTGGGACAGCATCACTCCTATAATTCACCCCTCCACTTT